This T cell receptor beta chain was profiled in a study of OX40 agonist ivuxolimab in advanced cancers. In the study overall: The patients received ivuxolimab by intravenous route every 2 weeks at 0.01 to 10 mg/kg. Study-wide findings and caveats: Clonal expansion was seen in CD4+ and CD8+ blood T cells by week 6 at 0.1 to 3.0 mg/kg.

Baseline was the first blood sampling point, followed by cycle 4 day 1 and cycle 7 day 1. This CDR3 region has 14 residues. V was cut by 5 bases and J by 2 bases, with 7 bases left in between. Per germline, CDR1 MNHEY and CDR2 SVGAGI. About this clone itself: No antigen is known for it.

Here immunoSEQ multiplex PCR was the method, and the copy in TCRdb shows in-frame clones only, minus some. The table records approximately 47,000 clones, about nine tenths of them present only once. The receptor was derived from an adult with an advanced solid tumor such as melanoma, head and neck, liver or kidney cancer. V usage is TRBV6-5 and J usage is TRBJ2-6; possibly TRBD2 for D (5 bases). Sequencing used CD4+ or CD8+ T cells sorted from blood, obtained in a trial of the OX40 agonist ivuxolimab. The CDR3 nucleotides are TGTGCCAGCAGTCTACTAGCTGGGGCCAACGTCCTGACTTTC. Protein: CASSLLAGANVLTF.